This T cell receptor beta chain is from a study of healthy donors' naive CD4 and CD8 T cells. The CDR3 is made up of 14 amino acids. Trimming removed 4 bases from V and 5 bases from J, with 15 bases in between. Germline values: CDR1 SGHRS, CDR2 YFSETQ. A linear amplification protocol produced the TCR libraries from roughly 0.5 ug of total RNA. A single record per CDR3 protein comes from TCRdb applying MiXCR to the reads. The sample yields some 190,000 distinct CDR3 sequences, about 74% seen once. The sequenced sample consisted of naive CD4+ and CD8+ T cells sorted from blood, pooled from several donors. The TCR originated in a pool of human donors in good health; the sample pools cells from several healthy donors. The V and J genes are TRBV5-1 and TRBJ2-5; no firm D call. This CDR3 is CASSPMLGTETQYF. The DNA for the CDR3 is TGCGCCAGCAGCCCGATGCTGGGAACGGAGACCCAGTACTTC.